This TCR beta chain was profiled in a study of T cell responses to AZD1222 COVID-19 vaccine. The study, taken as a whole, reports: Spike-specific TCR breadth and depth grew following two AZD1222 doses. White British donors predominated, females outnumbered males, and clonal diversity was possibly underestimated. There were vaccine-associated CD4 TCRs across spike, dominant at 160-218 and 743-854. Reportedly, nearly half of unique spike TCRs recognized epitopes outside B.1.351/B.1.1.7 mutations.

With regard to this clone: Its antigen is unknown.

Sequencing used immunoSEQ multiplex PCR; TCRdb keeps in-frame clones, though not all of them. The sample lists some 200,000 clones, approximately 90% occurring once. This TCR came from an adult in good health. Sequencing was performed on peripheral blood, taken on day 0 of AZD1222 vaccination.

The CDR3 nucleotides are TGTGCCAGCAGTTACCCTCCGGGACTACTCACCGGGGAGCTGTTTTTT. It encodes CASSYPPGLLTGELFF. This rearrangement joins TRBV6-5 to TRBJ2-2, with TRBD2 matching over 7 bases. V dropped 2 bases and J dropped 4; count of bases not matched to a gene: 7. Germline lookup yields CDR1 MNHEY and CDR2 SVGAGI. This CDR3 has 16 residues.